This is a list of T cell receptor beta chains from one sample in a study of control samples from healthy donors and cancer patients. Assay: immunoSEQ multiplex PCR; the TCRdb copy retains only in-frame clones and omits some. Its listing shows roughly 190,000 clones. Sequenced sample: blood. The source is a woman in her 30s in good health. CDR3s include the opening cysteine and the closing phenylalanine or tryptophan. The D gene is left open where the match is weak.

D: .; V: TRBV2; J: TRBJ1-1; CDR3: CASGRNLNTEAFF; DNA: TGTGCCAGCGGACGGAACCTGAACACTGAAGCTTTCTTT
D: .; V: TRBV24-1; J: TRBJ2-3; CDR3: CATSDFGDLNTDTQYF; DNA: TGTGCCACCAGTGATTTTGGGGACTTAAACACAGATACGCAGTATTTT
D: .; V: TRBV30; J: TRBJ1-5; CDR3: CAWSRMSYQPQHF; DNA: TGTGCCTGGAGCCGTATGTCCTATCAGCCCCAGCATTTT
D: TRBD2; V: TRBV28; J: TRBJ2-7; CDR3: CASSDGGRGTYEQYF; DNA: TGTGCCAGCAGTGACGGTGGGAGGGGAACCTACGAGCAGTACTTC
D: TRBD1; V: TRBV3-1/TRBV3-2; J: TRBJ1-2; CDR3: CASSQDLGTGLNYGYTF; DNA: TGTGCCAGCAGCCAAGATCTGGGGACAGGGCTTAACTATGGCTACACCTTC
D: .; V: TRBV3-1/TRBV3-2; J: TRBJ1-2; CDR3: CASSQDMGQAYGYTF; DNA: TGTGCCAGCAGCCAAGATATGGGTCAAGCCTATGGCTACACCTTC
D: .; V: TRBV28; J: TRBJ2-7; CDR3: CASSPRDIVYEQYF; DNA: TGTGCCAGCAGCCCCCGGGACATTGTTTACGAGCAGTACTTC
D: TRBD1; V: TRBV14; J: TRBJ1-2; CDR3: CASSHGGQEWCGYTF; DNA: TGTGCCAGCAGCCACGGTGGACAGGAATGGTGTGGCTACACCTTC
D: TRBD1; V: TRBV5-6; J: TRBJ1-5; CDR3: CASSFPFRDSHNQPQHF; DNA: TGTGCCAGCAGCTTCCCCTTTCGGGACAGCCACAATCAGCCCCAGCATTTT
D: TRBD1; V: TRBV3-1/TRBV3-2; J: TRBJ2-3; CDR3: CASSKGGVVGTQYF; DNA: TGTGCCAGCAGCAAAGGGGGCGTCGTAGGTACGCAGTATTTT
D: TRBD1; V: TRBV27; J: TRBJ1-6; CDR3: CASSLDRGGSPLHF; DNA: TGTGCCAGCAGTCTGGACAGGGGAGGTTCACCCCTCCACTTT
D: .; V: TRBV7-9; J: TRBJ1-3; CDR3: CASSLWGSGNTIYF; DNA: TGTGCCAGCAGCTTATGGGGATCTGGAAACACCATATATTTT
D: TRBD1; V: TRBV7-9; J: TRBJ1-2; CDR3: CASSLVDRGPGYGYGYTF; DNA: TGTGCCAGCAGCTTAGTAGACAGGGGCCCAGGGTATGGCTATGGCTACACCTTC
D: .; V: TRBV11-2; J: TRBJ1-3; CDR3: CASSFLQGSGNTIYF; DNA: TGTGCCAGCAGCTTTCTGCAGGGCTCTGGAAACACCATATATTTT
D: TRBD2; V: TRBV5-1; J: TRBJ2-3; CDR3: CASRDPAGASTDTQYF; DNA: TGCGCCAGCAGAGACCCAGCGGGGGCAAGCACAGATACGCAGTATTTT
D: .; V: TRBV4-2; J: TRBJ2-2; CDR3: CASSPWDDPGELFF; DNA: TGTGCCAGCAGCCCTTGGGACGACCCCGGGGAGCTGTTTTTT
D: .; V: TRBV28; J: TRBJ1-2; CDR3: CASSFLGQIYGYTF; DNA: TGTGCCAGCAGTTTCCTCGGACAGATCTATGGCTACACCTTC
D: .; V: TRBV6-6; J: TRBJ1-1; CDR3: CASTLGGLAEAFF; DNA: TGTGCCAGCACTCTAGGGGGGCTGGCTGAAGCTTTCTTT
D: TRBD1; V: TRBV30; J: TRBJ2-3; CDR3: CAWGWFRQGGMQYF; DNA: TGTGCCTGGGGCTGGTTTCGACAGGGGGGTATGCAGTATTTT
D: .; V: TRBV4-2; J: TRBJ2-2; CDR3: CASSQEDFWNTGELFF; DNA: TGTGCCAGCAGCCAAGAAGACTTCTGGAACACCGGGGAGCTGTTTTTT